This is a list of T cell receptor beta chains from one sample in a study of T cell repertoires in cytomegalovirus infection. TCRdb re-analysed the reads in MiXCR, keeping a single row per CDR3 protein. The sample lists over 90,000 distinct CDR3 sequences; approximately 15% were seen once. Material: PBMCs. These TCRs come from a human donor in good health (CMV status not recorded). Some clones in this sample may be carry-over from other donors' samples. CDR3s include the opening cysteine and the closing phenylalanine or tryptophan. Each record gives: clone size, J gene, V gene, D gene, CDR3 DNA, CDR3 protein. The D gene is left open where the match is weak. Clone size is not always given. Where it is, it says once, few, many or a class for expanded clones.

many	TRBJ2-1	TRBV7-2	-	TGTGCCAGCAGCGTACCGGGACTCGGGAACAATGAGCAGTTCTTC	CASSVPGLGNNEQFF
-	TRBJ2-1	TRBV28	-	TGTGCCAGCAGTTTCCTGAGCTCCTACAATGAGCAGTTCTTC	CASSFLSSYNEQFF
many	TRBJ1-3	TRBV7-2	-	TGTGCCAGCAGCTTAGGTCTGATCTCTGGAAACACCATATATTTT	CASSLGLISGNTIYF
many	TRBJ1-1	TRBV18	-	TGTGCCAGCTCACCGGTACAGGGGAACACTGAAGCTTTCTTT	CASSPVQGNTEAFF
-	TRBJ2-1	TRBV20-1	TRBD2	TGCAGTGCTATGGGACTAGCGGGGAGCTCCTACAATGAGCAGTTCTTC	CSAMGLAGSSYNEQFF
many	TRBJ2-1	TRBV7-2	-	TGTGCCAGCAGTCCCGATCACGCCGCTGAGCAGTTCTTC	CASSPDHAAEQFF
many	TRBJ1-3	TRBV7-2	-	TGTGCCAGCAGCTACTTCTCTGGAAACACCATATATTTT	CASSYFSGNTIYF
-	TRBJ1-4	TRBV5-1	-	TGCGCCAGCAGCCAGGGTGCGGATGAAAAACTGTTTTTT	CASSQGADEKLFF
few	TRBJ1-2	TRBV28	-	TGTGCCAGCAAACAGAACTATGGCTACACCTTC	CASKQNYGYTF
-	TRBJ2-3	TRBV4-1	-	TGCGCCAGCAGCCAAGTCGAGCAGGCCCCAGATACGCAGTATTTT	CASSQVEQAPDTQYF
few	TRBJ2-1	TRBV10-3	TRBD1	TGTGCCATCAGTTCCCGACAGGGGGCCAGCGATGAGCAGTTCTTC	CAISSRQGASDEQFF
few	TRBJ2-1	TRBV7-3	-	TGTGCCAGCAGCTTAGAGGTCAGGGTGGATGAGCAGTTCTTC	CASSLEVRVDEQFF
many	TRBJ1-2	TRBV7-2	-	TGTGCCAGCAGCCGCAGGGTCTTAAACTATGGCTACACCTTC	CASSRRVLNYGYTF
few	TRBJ1-2	TRBV5-4	-	TGTGCCAGCAGCTCGGGCATAGAGGGCTATGGCTACACCTTC	CASSSGIEGYGYTF
-	TRBJ2-7	TRBV3-1	-	TGTGCCAGCAGCCAAGGAATTAATAACAGGGGAGGCGAGCAGTACTTC	CASSQGINNRGGEQYF
few	TRBJ1-2	TRBV7-2	-	TGTGCCAGCAGCTTAGGGTCAGAAGCTAACTATGGCTACACCTTC	CASSLGSEANYGYTF
few	TRBJ1-5	TRBV18	TRBD1	TGTGCCAGCTCACCACCGCAACAGGGGGCAAGCAATCAGCCCCAGCATTTT	CASSPPQQGASNQPQHF
many	TRBJ1-4	TRBV7-2	-	TGTGCCAGCAGCTTAGATTCGGGGGGGCTTAATGAAAAACTGTTTTTT	CASSLDSGGLNEKLFF
-	TRBJ2-3	TRBV29-1	-	TGCAGCGTTCCCTGGACAGGAGGGGCAGATACGCAGTATTTT	CSVPWTGGADTQYF
many	TRBJ2-7	TRBV2	-	TGTGCCAGCAGTTATCGGGAGCAGTACTTC	CASSYREQYF
-	TRBJ2-1	TRBV15	TRBD2	TGTGCCACCAGCGCAACATCGGGACTAGCGGGGGGGGAGAATGAGCAGTTCTTC	CATSATSGLAGGENEQFF
few	TRBJ2-6	TRBV15	-	TGTGCCACCAGAAACGGGGTCGGTGGGGCCAACGTCCTGACTTTC	CATRNGVGGANVLTF
many	TRBJ1-1	TRBV6-1	-	TGTGCCAGCAGCTTGACAGGATCGGGCACTGAAGCTTTCTTT	CASSLTGSGTEAFF
many	TRBJ1-3	TRBV28	-	TGTGCCTCGGCGGGCGCCGATGGAAACACCATATATTTT	CASAGADGNTIYF
-	TRBJ2-4	TRBV20-1	TRBD2	TGCAGCCTCGAGACTACTAGCGGGGGGAAGTACTTC	CSLETTSGGKYF
many	TRBJ2-7	TRBV28	TRBD1	TGTGCCAGCAGGAGTCAGGGGGTGTCCTACGAGCAGTACTTC	CASRSQGVSYEQYF
-	TRBJ2-1	TRBV20-1	TRBD2	TGCAGTGCTAGGGACCCGGGGGGGCCAGGCAATGAGCAGTTCTTC	CSARDPGGPGNEQFF
-	TRBJ2-1	TRBV2	-	TGTGCCAGCAATGGGGCTCGTGGTGGGGTCAATGAGCAGTTCTTC	CASNGARGGVNEQFF
-	TRBJ2-1	TRBV20-1	-	TGCAGTGCTAGAGATTGGGCAGGGGATGAGCAGTTCTTC	CSARDWAGDEQFF
-	TRBJ1-5	TRBV2	-	TGTGCCAGCACATGGGAAAGCAATCAGCCCCAGCATTTT	CASTWESNQPQHF
-	TRBJ2-1	TRBV10-3	-	TGTGCCATCAGTGAGCGAAGTGAGCAGTTCTTC	CAISERSEQFF
many	TRBJ1-1	TRBV7-9	-	TGTGCCAGCAGCTTAGAAGGGGTACTCCGAACTGAAGCTTTCTTT	CASSLEGVLRTEAFF
many	TRBJ2-3	TRBV6-6	-	TGTGCCAGCAGCCTACTACAGGTAGCGACAGATACGCAGTATTTT	CASSLLQVATDTQYF
-	TRBJ1-1	TRBV5-4	-	TGTGCCAGCAGCTTGGGGGGGATGGCTACTGAAGCTTTCTTT	CASSLGGMATEAFF
many	TRBJ1-5	TRBV28	-	TGTGCCAGCAGTCCAGACACAGTGTTGAACCCGCATTTT	CASSPDTVLNPHF
-	TRBJ1-5	TRBV6-2/TRBV6-3	TRBD1	TGTGCCAGCAGGCGCGCCGGGACAGGGGCGATCGGGAGCAATCAGCCCCAGCATTTT	CASRRAGTGAIGSNQPQHF
-	TRBJ2-2	TRBV2	-	TGTGCCAGCAGTGCATTTCGCGGGGGCCGTAACACCGGGGAGCTGTTTTTT	CASSAFRGGRNTGELFF
few	TRBJ2-7	TRBV28	-	TGTGCCAGCAGTTTGATGAGCTCCTACGAGCAGTACTTC	CASSLMSSYEQYF
many	TRBJ2-1	TRBV7-2	TRBD2	TGTGCCAGCAGCTCTAGCGGGGGGAGCTCCTACAATGAGCAGTTCTTC	CASSSSGGSSYNEQFF
few	TRBJ2-5	TRBV29-1	-	TGCAGCGATGCGTTTAGGTACCCGGAGACCCAGTACTTC	CSDAFRYPETQYF
many	TRBJ1-1	TRBV6-2/TRBV6-3	TRBD1	TGTGCCAGCAGAAATACCTTGGGACAGGGTGAGAACACTGAAGCTTTCTTT	CASRNTLGQGENTEAFF
many	TRBJ1-5	TRBV7-2	TRBD1	TGTGCCAGCAGCTTGACAGGGTACAATCAGCCCCAGCATTTT	CASSLTGYNQPQHF
many	TRBJ2-3	TRBV7-2	-	TGTGCCAGCAGCTTAGAGGGGTACCGCACAGATACGCAGTATTTT	CASSLEGYRTDTQYF
few	TRBJ1-1	TRBV4-1	-	TGCGCCAGCAGCTCCCTCATGGGCCCATCGTCTGAAGCTTTCTTT	CASSSLMGPSSEAFF
many	TRBJ2-7	TRBV7-3	-	TGTGCCAGCAGCTTAACGGGGGGCCGGGACTACGAGCAGTACTTC	CASSLTGGRDYEQYF
few	TRBJ2-1	TRBV5-1	TRBD2	TGCGCCAGCAGCTTGGGTAGCGGGGGCCCGGGCTCCTACAATGAGCAGTTCTTC	CASSLGSGGPGSYNEQFF
many	TRBJ2-1	TRBV7-3	-	TGTGCCAGCAGCTTGGGGCAGTACAATGAGCAGTTCTTC	CASSLGQYNEQFF
-	TRBJ2-2	TRBV10-3	-	TGTGCCATCAAGGGGAAGGGGGTTACCGGGGAGCTGTTTTTT	CAIKGKGVTGELFF
many	TRBJ1-1	TRBV12-3/TRBV12-4	-	TGTGCCAGCAGTTCCTACCAGGGGTCTGAAGCTTTCTTT	CASSSYQGSEAFF
many	TRBJ2-1	TRBV12-3/TRBV12-4	-	TGTGCCAGCGGAAAGGTCTACAATGAGCAGTTCTTC	CASGKVYNEQFF
many	TRBJ2-1	TRBV6-6	TRBD2	TGTGCCAGCAGCACACTAGCGGGGGGGCCTGATGAGCAGTTCTTC	CASSTLAGGPDEQFF
few	TRBJ2-7	TRBV7-3	TRBD1	TGTGCCAGCAGCTTTGGACAGGGTATCACCTACGAGCAGTACTTC	CASSFGQGITYEQYF
-	TRBJ1-2	TRBV28	TRBD1	TGTGCCAGCAGTGCACCGGGACAGGGGGCTCGTGGCTACACCTTC	CASSAPGQGARGYTF
-	TRBJ2-7	TRBV20-1	-	TGCAGTGCGCGAGTACAGGGATTATCCTACGAGCAGTACTTC	CSARVQGLSYEQYF
-	TRBJ1-4	TRBV10-3	-	TGTGCCATCGGCGAGGGGACTAATGAAAAACTGTTTTTT	CAIGEGTNEKLFF
many	TRBJ2-3	TRBV7-2	-	TGTGCCAGCAGCGTCGTGCAGCGGGATACGCAGTATTTT	CASSVVQRDTQYF
few	TRBJ2-1	TRBV10-2	-	TGCGCCAGCAGTTTCGGGAACACTGAGCAGTTCTTC	CASSFGNTEQFF
-	TRBJ1-2	TRBV14	-	TGTGCCAGCAGCCAAGTCTCGGGGGTTTTGGGCTACACCTTC	CASSQVSGVLGYTF